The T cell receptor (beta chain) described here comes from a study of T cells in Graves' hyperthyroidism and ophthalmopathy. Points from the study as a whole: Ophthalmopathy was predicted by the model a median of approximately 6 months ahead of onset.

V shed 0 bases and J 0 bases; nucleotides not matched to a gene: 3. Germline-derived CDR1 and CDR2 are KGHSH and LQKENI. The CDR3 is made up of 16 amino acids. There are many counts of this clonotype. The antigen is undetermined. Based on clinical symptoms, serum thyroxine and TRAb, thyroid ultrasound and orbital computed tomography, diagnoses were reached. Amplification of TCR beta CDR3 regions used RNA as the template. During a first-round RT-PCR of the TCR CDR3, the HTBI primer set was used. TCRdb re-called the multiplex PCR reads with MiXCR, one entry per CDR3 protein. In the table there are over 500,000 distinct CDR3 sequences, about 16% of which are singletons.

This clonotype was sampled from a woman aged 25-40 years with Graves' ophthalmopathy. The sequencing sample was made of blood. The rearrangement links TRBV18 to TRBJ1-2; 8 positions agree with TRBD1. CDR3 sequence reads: CASSPPGQASNYGYTF. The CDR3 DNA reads TGTGCCAGCTCACCACCGGGACAGGCTTCTAACTATGGCTACACCTTC.